This entry concerns a single TCR beta chain. Antigen specificity is unknown. V was pared by 0 bases and J by 12 bases, with 15 bases between. The CDR3 runs 13 residues. Germline V gene sequence: CDR1 MNHEY, CDR2 SVGAGI. The data originate from a study of radiotherapy plus CTLA-4 blockade in lung cancer. Study context: Of all patients, around 19% responded objectively and about 30% showed disease control. Findings of the study overall: Alongside interferon-beta, early blood T cell clone dynamics were reportedly the best predictor of response.

Treatment of patients with chemo-refractory metastatic non-small-cell lung cancer consisted of focal radiation plus CTLA-4 blockade with ipilimumab. Method: immunoSEQ multiplex PCR; TCRdb's copy keeps in-frame clones and lacks some. The data show some 92,000 clones, roughly four fifths seen once. This receptor was taken from a human donor with non-small cell lung cancer who had a partial response to radiotherapy plus ipilimumab. This chain uses TRBV6-5 with TRBJ2-7; weak D call: TRBD2 (5 bases). The sample consisted of peripheral blood, taken from a patient treated with radiotherapy plus ipilimumab. CDR3 sequence (DNA): TGTGCCAGCAGTTACTCGGGGAGTAGGAGACCGTACTTC. Amino acid sequence: CASSYSGSRRPYF.